This paragraph reports one TCR beta chain. This entry is derived from a study of blood T cell repertoires in COVID-19. Germline CDR1 is GTSNPN and CDR2 is SVGIG (reference sequence). V was clipped by 4 bases and J by 1 base, with 12 bases between them. This CDR3 has 14 residues. The protocol was immunoSEQ multiplex PCR, while the TCRdb copy is restricted to in-frame clones and leaves out a portion. The sample lists 200,000 to 250,000 clones, 88% seen once, with roughly 2.5% in the top ten. The TCR comes from a woman aged 55-70 years with acute or convalescent COVID-19. This sequence joins TRBV30 and TRBJ2-3, with D perhaps TRBD1 (6 bases). The specimen sequenced was peripheral blood. The CDR3 bases are TGTGCCTGGACAAGGGGACAAGGCACAGATACGCAGTATTTT. Translating it yields CAWTRGQGTDTQYF.